Sequencing of this T cell receptor beta chain was carried out in a study of early T cells in non-severe SARS-CoV-2 infection. Study-level background: Chains were unpaired, as sequencing was done on bulk RNA from unsorted whole blood.

Germline V gene sequence: CDR1 MNHEY, CDR2 SVGEGT. V lost 6 bases and J 3 bases, leaving 6 bases between the germline ends. CDR3 length equals 12 residues. Via MiXCR, TCRdb re-called the 5' RACE reads, giving one row per CDR3 protein. The repertoire has 25,000 to 30,000 distinct CDR3 sequences, around 5.8% of them found once; the top ten carry approximately 35%. This clonotype was observed at least ten times. Sample: whole blood, taken at baseline. The receptor was derived from an adult who was a healthcare worker with PCR-confirmed SARS-CoV-2 infection or an uninfected control (not recorded which). The chain recombines TRBV6-2 or TRBV6-3 with TRBJ2-1; D call uncertain. The DNA of the CDR3 is TGTGCCAGCAGCATGAGCTACAATGAGCAGTTCTTC. Translation gives CASSMSYNEQFF.